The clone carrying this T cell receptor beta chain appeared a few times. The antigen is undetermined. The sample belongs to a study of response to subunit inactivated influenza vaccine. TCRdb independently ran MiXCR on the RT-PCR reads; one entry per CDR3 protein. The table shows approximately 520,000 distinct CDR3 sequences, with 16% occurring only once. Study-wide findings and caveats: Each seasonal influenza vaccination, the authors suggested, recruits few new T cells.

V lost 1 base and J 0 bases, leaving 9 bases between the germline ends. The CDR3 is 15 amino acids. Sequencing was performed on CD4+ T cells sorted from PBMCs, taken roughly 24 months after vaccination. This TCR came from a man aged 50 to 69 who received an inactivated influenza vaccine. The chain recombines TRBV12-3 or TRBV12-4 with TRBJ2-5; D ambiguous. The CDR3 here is CASSLVGTYQETQYF. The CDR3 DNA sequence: TGTGCCAGCAGTTTAGTCGGCACGTACCAAGAGACCCAGTACTTC.